This T cell receptor (beta chain) was sequenced during a study of human T cells and chemical hapten exposure. This clonotype appeared a few times. Unseparated into fractions, whole blood served as the source from which total RNA was extracted. Trimming cost V 3 bases and J 7 bases, with 9 bases left between them. The CDR3 runs to 13 residues. Germline V gene data show CDR1 as KGHSH and CDR2 as LQKENI. MiXCR, run by TCRdb on the 5' RACE reads, gives a single entry per CDR3 protein. Of 110,000 or so distinct CDR3 sequences detected, approximately 20% appear once; the ten largest clones hold around 2.8%.

This chain links TRBV18 with TRBJ1-4; D unresolved. This sequence originates from a human donor in good health. The CDR3 DNA reads TGTGCCAGCTCACCGCGGGTCGTTGAAAAACTGTTTTTT. Translated: CASSPRVVEKLFF.